These T cell receptor beta chains were read from a single sample in a study of CD8 T cells in ankylosing spondylitis. TCRdb recomputed calls from the 5' RACE reads with MiXCR, one row per CDR3 protein. The sample includes more than 25,000 distinct CDR3 sequences, 5% to 5.5% of them seen just once. The sample was blood, either unsorted or a sorted T cell fraction (not recorded which). These receptors were collected from a female donor with ankylosing spondylitis or in good health (not recorded which). Both conserved end residues are trimmed from each CDR3. Each record gives: V gene, J gene, CDR3 protein.

TRBV9	TRBJ1-6	ASSIREGGSPLH
TRBV9	TRBJ1-2	ASSVTASGYGYT
TRBV9	TRBJ2-3	ASSATGSSGTQY
TRBV9	TRBJ2-3	ASSVLGQDTQY
TRBV9	TRBJ1-5	ASSVGRGRNQPQH
TRBV9	TRBJ2-3	ASSVQGAETDTQY
TRBV9	TRBJ2-1	ASSVAELAGVYEQF
TRBV9	TRBJ1-2	ASSPHPDGRVIIGYT
TRBV9	TRBJ1-2	ASSENRGLDGYT
TRBV9	TRBJ2-1	ASSVATGTTRNEQF
TRBV9	TRBJ2-7	ASSVLAGEAHEQY
TRBV9	TRBJ2-7	ASSVGGTRSYEQY
TRBV9	TRBJ2-5	ASSPGLDGETQY
TRBV9	TRBJ1-3	ASSVAGVRGLNTIY
TRBV9	TRBJ2-7	ASSVVPGQGYEQY
TRBV9	TRBJ2-3	ASSANGGTQY
TRBV9	TRBJ2-1	ASSVEASGYNEQF
TRBV9	TRBJ1-1	ASSGTGNLNTEAF
TRBV9	TRBJ1-1	ASSRTGNSEAF
TRBV9	TRBJ2-7	ASSARTGENWDEQY
TRBV9	TRBJ2-1	ASSPRRATYNEQF
TRBV9	TRBJ1-1	ASSVELSSTEAF
TRBV9	TRBJ2-5	ASSEANQETQY
TRBV9	TRBJ2-3	ASSASLHTDTQY
TRBV10-1	TRBJ1-2	ASSESSPWGYT
TRBV9	TRBJ1-5	ASSVNFAPNQPQH
TRBV9	TRBJ2-2	ASTGTSGVTGELF
TRBV9	TRBJ2-5	ASSVAPQGETQY
TRBV9	TRBJ1-4	ASGDNEKLF
TRBV9	TRBJ2-3	ASSVEEGSGDTQY
TRBV9	TRBJ2-7	ASSVGIAGETYEQY
TRBV25-1	TRBJ2-7	ASRWTGTYIMYEQY
TRBV9	TRBJ2-7	ASSVDLRNYEQY
TRBV9	TRBJ2-2	ASSVELAGVPDTGELF
TRBV9	TRBJ2-3	ASSVAISASTDTQY
TRBV9	TRBJ2-7	ASSLTGFGGYEQY
TRBV9	TRBJ2-5	ASSVGLADQETQY
TRBV9	TRBJ1-2	ASSVEANSGYGYT
TRBV9	TRBJ2-3	ASSVLGGSVLSTDTQY
TRBV9	TRBJ2-7	ASSVDPLGYEQY
TRBV9	TRBJ1-2	ASSHPSGTPYGYT
TRBV9	TRBJ2-1	ASSGVRVREQF
TRBV9	TRBJ2-5	ASSAPRGGGETQY